The 30 T cell receptor beta chains below all came from one sample that was sequenced in a study of blood T cells in healthy people across ages (dated by TCRdb to the mid-2010s). Library preparation was by 5' RACE. Sequencing took place on an Illumina HiSeq 2500. A second roughly 7 to 11 cycle PCR used a sample-barcoded 5' primer and a J-beta primer mix. TCRdb's own reprocessing of the public reads used fastp at Q25 and MiXCR and kept productive beta chains. Entries are consolidated by CDR3 protein sequence, retaining the most common genes and DNA. Within this sample are about 1.8 million distinct CDR3 sequences, with about 50% of them counted one time only. Clones ranked in the top ten supply less than 2.5% of the sample. The sequencing input was blood. The receptors derive from a woman in her thirties or forties in good health.

As to this clonotype: A read error may produce the germline difference seen at one junction end. V and J are TRBV15 and TRBJ2-5, with 7 bases fitting TRBD1. Looked up from germline, CDR1 is LNHNV and CDR2 is YYDKDF (reference sequence). The CDR3 consists of 15 residues. CDR3 loop: CASSRASTGQETQYF. The CDR3 DNA reads TGTGCCTCCAGCAGGGCATCGACAGGGCAAGAGACCCAGTACTTC.

The chain couples TRBV12-3 or TRBV12-4 to TRBJ2-5; the D gene is possibly TRBD2 (6 bases). Deletions cut 5 bases from V and 3 bases from J, with 10 bases between. The CDR3 loop spans 13 amino acids. The CDR3 coding sequence is TGTGCCAGCAGTAATTGGGGGGAAGAGACCCAGTACTTC. It is translated as CASSNWGEETQYF.

The CDR3 DNA sequence: TGTGCCAGCAGCTCCGACAGCAGGGTCGAGCAGTACTTC. This translates into CASSSDSRVEQYF. The chain employs TRBV7-6 and TRBJ2-4; weak D call: TRBD1 (5 bases). The DNA end is more similar to TRBJ2-7, so the J call may be wrong. This CDR3 comprises 13 residues. The germline V gene encodes CDR1 SGHVS and CDR2 FNYEAQ.

The rearrangement joins TRBV12-3 or TRBV12-4 to TRBJ2-4, with 7 bases identical to TRBD1. The J segment lost 0 bases and the V segment lost 7 bases, leaving 12 bases of the junction unmatched. The CDR3 contains 17 residues. The CDR3 bases are TGTGCCAGCAACCTCGGACAGGACCGACTAGCCAAAAACATTCAGTACTTC. This codes for CASNLGQDRLAKNIQYF.

The chain couples TRBV27 to TRBJ2-5, with TRBD1 identical over 8 bases. The DNA end favors TRBJ2-7, so the J call may be wrong. Germline V CDR1 and CDR2: MNHEY, SMNVEV (reference sequence). This CDR3 spans 14 amino acids. The CDR3 region is CASSYSRTGSEQYF. The CDR3 DNA is TGTGCCAGCAGTTACTCCCGGACAGGGAGCGAGCAGTACTTC.

This clonotype was picked up a small number of times. This chain links TRBV7-2 with TRBJ2-3, with D perhaps TRBD2 (7 bases). V was shortened by 1 base and J by 7 bases, with 12 bases between the two germline ends. Germline CDR1 reads SGHTA; CDR2 reads FQGNSA. CDR3 size: 14 residues. CDR3 protein: CASSLEGGLYTQYF. The CDR3 DNA sequence: TGTGCCAGCAGCTTAGAGGGGGGGCTCTATACGCAGTATTTT.

The chain links TRBV4-3 to TRBJ2-3, with TRBD1 as a possible D gene (5 bases). Germline V lookup: CDR1 LGHNA, CDR2 YSLEER. The CDR3 covers 14 residues. V lost 0 bases, J lost 5 bases, and 9 bases lay in between. CDR3 protein: CASSQEDSLDTQYF. The CDR3 bases are TGCGCCAGCAGCCAAGAAGACAGCTTAGATACGCAGTATTTT.

This chain uses TRBV11-1 with TRBJ1-1; no firm D call. The CDR3 contains 13 residues. V was pared by 1 base and J by 4 bases, with 7 bases between. Looked up from germline, CDR1 is SGHAT and CDR2 is FQDESV (reference sequence). CDR3 DNA sequence: TGTGCCAGCAGCTTAGGACGGATCACTGAAGCTTTCTTT. Translating gives CASSLGRITEAFF.

A few counts support this clonotype. This sequence joins TRBV29-1 and TRBJ1-4, with TRBD1 identical over 8 bases. Germline V gene sequence: CDR1 SQVTM, CDR2 ANQGSEA. Trimming took 6 bases from V and 8 from J; bases not matched to a gene: 8. This CDR3 is 13 amino acids long. The DNA for the CDR3 is TGCAGCGTCCTGACAGGGGAGGACGAAAAACTGTTTTTT. Translating it yields CSVLTGEDEKLFF.

This clonotype has a handful of counts. CDR3 region: CASSASGRGTYEQYF. The CDR3 DNA reads as TGTGCCAGCAGTGCCTCGGGACGGGGCACCTACGAGCAGTACTTC. The V gene is TRBV28, the J gene TRBJ2-7; D possibly matches TRBD1 or TRBD2 (5 bases each). The CDR3 is 15 amino acids. Trimming pared 5 bases from V and 2 bases from J, leaving 16 bases between. Germline assignment: CDR1 MDHEN and CDR2 SYDVKM.

On this clonotype itself: Mismatch with germline at one junction end may stem from a read error. V gene TRBV7-9 combines with J gene TRBJ2-1, with D possibly being TRBD1 (6 bases). CDR3 size: 12 residues. Germline lookup yields CDR1 SEHNR and CDR2 FQNEAQ (reference sequence). The CDR3 reads CAGSLQGYEQFF. The CDR3, as DNA: TGTGCCGGCAGCCTACAGGGCTATGAGCAGTTCTTC.

This clonotype turned up a few times. The chain employs TRBV28 and TRBJ2-5; the D call may be TRBD1 or TRBD2 (5 bases each). Germline loops: CDR1 MDHEN, CDR2 SYDVKM. V gave up 6 bases and J gave up 11 bases, with 25 bases separating them. This CDR3 has 15 residues. CDR3 loop: CASRNSQGPRWEQYF. CDR3 bases: TGTGCCAGCAGGAACAGCCAGGGCCCTCGTTGGGAGCAGTACTTC.

The V and J genes are TRBV6-5 and TRBJ2-3; D possibly corresponds to TRBD2 (5 bases). V dropped 3 bases and J dropped 9 bases, with 10 bases sitting between them. Germline V CDR1 and CDR2: MNHEY, SVGAGI. This CDR3 has 12 residues. The CDR3 loop reads CASSYRGSTQYF. DNA of the CDR3: TGTGCCAGCAGTTATCGCGGGTCGACGCAGTATTTT.

This chain connects TRBV12-3 or TRBV12-4 to TRBJ1-5; 9 bases align to TRBD1. J gave up 3 bases and V 8 bases, and 2 bases lay outside the gene matches. The CDR3 totals 13 residues. CDR3 sequence reads: CASGDRDNQPQHF. Written as DNA, the CDR3 is TGTGCCAGCGGGGACAGGGACAATCAGCCCCAGCATTTT.

J is TRBJ2-1 and V is TRBV7-2; 7 bases agree with TRBD1. In germline, CDR1 is SGHTA, CDR2 FQGNSA. The CDR3 has 16 residues. V shed 6 bases, J shed 0 bases, and the junction held 8 bases outside the gene matches. DNA for the CDR3: TGTGCCAGCAGACCACACAGGGGTGGCTCCTACAATGAGCAGTTCTTC. Its translation is CASRPHRGGSYNEQFF.

V is TRBV6-5 and J is TRBJ2-1; 10 bases map to TRBD2. The CDR3 is made up of 14 amino acids. Germline trimming cut 5 bases from V and 8 bases from J; bases unmatched to any gene: 6. The germline gives CDR1 MNHEY, CDR2 SVGAGI. CDR3 in DNA: TGTGCCAGCAGTCCCCAGCGGGGGGGATATGAGCAGTTCTTC. Amino acid sequence: CASSPQRGGYEQFF.

The V and J genes are TRBV5-1 and TRBJ2-3, with unresolved D. The V and J ends lost 0 bases and 1 base respectively, with 12 bases between them. This CDR3 contains 16 residues. The germline gives CDR1 SGHRS, CDR2 YFSETQ. The CDR3 protein is CASSLAQVPRTDTQYF. In DNA form, the CDR3 reads TGCGCCAGCAGCTTGGCCCAGGTGCCCCGCACAGATACGCAGTATTTT. The full variable domain, in which reference TRBV5-1 and TRBJ2-3 provide the parts outside the CDR3, is KAGVTQTPRYLIKTRGQQVTLSCSPISGHRSVSWYQQTPGQGLQFLFEYFSETQRNKGNFPGRFSGRQFSNSRSEMNVSTLELGDSALYLCASSLAQVPRTDTQYFGPGTRLTVL.

The V and J genes are TRBV2 and TRBJ1-2; D is undetermined. Germline V lookup: CDR1 SNHLY, CDR2 FYNNEI. CDR3 length: 15 residues. V lost 6 bases and J 8 bases, leaving 22 bases between the germline ends. CDR3: CASRELKGLSIGYTF. The CDR3 DNA reads as TGTGCCAGCAGGGAATTAAAGGGCCTTTCAATCGGCTACACCTTC.

The V and J genes are TRBV7-8 and TRBJ2-1; D may correspond to TRBD1 or TRBD2 (6 bases each). Germline values: CDR1 SGHVS, CDR2 FQNEAQ. The CDR3 covers 16 residues. The V end was cut by 5 bases, the J end by 8 bases, with 22 bases between. As DNA, the CDR3 is TGTGCCAGCAGCAATTACGTGGGGGGCGTATTCGATGAGCAGTTCTTC. Its translation: CASSNYVGGVFDEQFF.

This chain connects TRBV20-1 to TRBJ2-5; D is perhaps TRBD2 (6 bases). Looked up from germline, CDR1 is DFQATT and CDR2 is SNEGSKA (reference sequence). V shed 5 bases and J shed 1 base, with 14 bases lying between them. The CDR3 is made up of 14 amino acids. Here the CDR3 DNA reads TGCAGTGCTCGCCTGGGGGACTTCCAAGAGACCCAGTACTTC. Its translation: CSARLGDFQETQYF.

The genes are TRBV10-3 and TRBJ2-3, with a possible D match to TRBD2 (5 bases). CDR1 and CDR2 (germline): ENHRY, SYGVKD. This CDR3 spans 16 amino acids. Trimming stripped 3 bases from V and 1 base from J, with 14 bases between. The CDR3 here is CAISDKSREGTDTQYF. The CDR3 DNA reads TGTGCCATCAGTGATAAGTCGAGGGAAGGCACAGATACGCAGTATTTT.

This clonotype occurred a few times. The chain combines TRBV20-1 with TRBJ2-5; D uncertain. Trimming pared 1 base from V and 2 bases from J, leaving 8 bases between. CDR1 is DFQATT, CDR2 SNEGSKA, per germline (reference sequence). The CDR3 runs to 13 residues. This CDR3 reads CSARASTQETQYF. Written as DNA, the CDR3 is TGCAGTGCTAGAGCCTCCACGCAAGAGACCCAGTACTTC.

The rearrangement links TRBV11-2 to TRBJ2-3; D is perhaps TRBD1 (6 bases). The CDR3 sequence is 15 residues long. The V gene's germline CDR1 is SGHAT and CDR2 FQNNGV. The V and J ends lost 0 bases and 2 bases respectively, with 9 bases between them. The CDR3 bases are TGTGCCAGCAGCTTAGAGGACAGCCACACAGATACGCAGTATTTT. Protein sequence: CASSLEDSHTDTQYF.

CDR3 amino acids: CAIMGLAGGEQFF. CDR3 sequence (DNA): TGTGCCATCATGGGACTAGCGGGGGGGGAGCAGTTCTTC. The chain couples TRBV10-3 to TRBJ2-1, with 16 bases aligning to TRBD2. The length of the CDR3 is 13 residues. CDR1 is ENHRY and CDR2 is SYGVKD in the germline V gene. V shed 7 bases, J shed 10 bases, and the junction held 1 base outside the gene matches.

The genes are TRBV15 and TRBJ1-2; no clear D gene. Germline CDR1 and CDR2: LNHNV and YYDKDF (reference sequence). The CDR3 sequence is 15 residues long. Trimming cost V 4 bases and J 1 base, with 13 bases left between them. CDR3 sequence: CATSKSRPLNYGYTF. CDR3 bases: TGTGCCACCAGCAAGTCAAGACCACTTAACTATGGCTACACCTTC.

V usage is TRBV12-3 or TRBV12-4 and J usage is TRBJ2-4; 7 positions agree with TRBD1. The J call is doubtful: the DNA matches TRBJ2-7 better. The CDR3 has 14 amino acids. CDR3 in amino acids: CASSFGGQVREQYF. CDR3 DNA: TGTGCCAGCAGTTTTGGAGGACAGGTTCGCGAGCAGTACTTC.

V and J are TRBV6-6 and TRBJ1-1, with TRBD1 matching 11 bases. Germline V gene data show CDR1 as MNHNY and CDR2 as SVGAGI (reference sequence). Trimming took 6 bases from V and 5 from J; bases not matched to a gene: 11. This CDR3 contains 16 residues. DNA of the CDR3: TGTGCCAGCAGGATAGGCCGAGGGACAGGGGGGACTGAAGCTTTCTTT. This encodes CASRIGRGTGGTEAFF.

This chain uses TRBV21-1 with TRBJ1-5; the tabulated D call, TRBD1, remains unverified against the DNA. TRBV21-1 counts as a pseudogene. The CDR3 is made up of 15 amino acids. The DNA for the CDR3 is TGTGCCAGCACCGAAAACGGGACTAGCAATCAGCCCCAGCATTTT. Translated: CASTENGTSNQPQHF.

V usage is TRBV2 and J usage is TRBJ2-2; the D is unclear. The CDR3 has 14 residues. Trimming removed 6 bases at V and 3 bases at J, with 11 bases between. The germline V gene encodes CDR1 SNHLY and CDR2 FYNNEI. The CDR3 protein is CASSRHHYTGELFF. CDR3 nucleotides: TGTGCCAGCAGCCGGCACCATTACACCGGGGAGCTGTTTTTT.

The chain joins TRBV12-3 or TRBV12-4 to TRBJ1-1; TRBD1 matches 7 bases. The CDR3 runs 13 residues. V gave up 7 bases and J gave up 4 bases; unmatched junction bases: 6. In DNA, the CDR3 is TGTGCCAGCAACCGACAGGGCTTCACTGAAGCTTTCTTT. Amino acids: CASNRQGFTEAFF.